What follows is one T cell receptor beta chain and its context. Its specificity is unknown. These data are taken from a study of Tregs in tolerant kidney transplant recipients. General study points: The small number of patients limits these findings pending further validation.

The method was immunoSEQ multiplex PCR; TCRdb's version includes in-frame clones alone and lacks a portion of them. The repertoire holds approximately 60,000 clones, with around 87% as singletons. V was trimmed by 5 bases and J by 0 bases, leaving 3 bases between them. CDR1 and CDR2 from the germline V gene are SGHRS and YFSETQ. This CDR3 contains 12 residues. Related graft donors supplied nonmyeloablative bone marrow transplants, and mixed chimerism was transient. CD4+CD25+CD127- Tregs, CD4+CD25- non-Tregs, CD4 and CD8 cells were sorted. Here the sequenced sample was CD4+ T cells from blood (PBMCs), taken 6 months after the transplant. The chain joins TRBV5-1 to TRBJ1-3; no reliable D call. This sequence was found in a human patient who received a combined kidney and bone marrow transplant. Part of the T cells may come from the graft donor. The CDR3 bases are TGCGCCAGCAGGGCCTCTGGAAACACCATATATTTT. Residues: CASRASGNTIYF.